This T cell receptor beta chain is from a study of post-analysis software for immune sequencing data. About the research overall: There were relapsing-remitting, secondary progressive and progressive-relapsing multiple sclerosis among the disease courses included. Study-level results: Samples from one preparation batch, clustered by F measure, grouped strongly together. Diversity measured as normalized Chao1 was significantly lower in multiple sclerosis patients than in controls. Patients used about 5 TRBV segments, including TRBV5-6, TRBV5-1 and TRBV20-1, more often than controls.

TCR beta cDNA libraries had unique molecular identifiers. One entry per CDR3 protein results from TCRdb running MiXCR on the PCR reads. The sample holds roughly 600,000 distinct CDR3 sequences; 44% are singletons and the top ten take approximately 1.7%. This clonotype was seen only a few times. What it binds is not known. Germline trimming cut 6 bases from V and 5 bases from J; bases unmatched to any gene: 11. The CDR3 consists of 15 residues. CDR1 is MNHEY and CDR2 is SVGAGI in the germline V gene. Material for sequencing was blood. The clonotype was recovered from a girl aged 5 to 17 with multiple sclerosis. The chain carries TRBV6-5 and TRBJ2-5; 8 bases agree with TRBD2. In DNA form, the CDR3 reads TGTGCCAGCAGCCCGGGGGGGGCTAGTATTGAGACCCAGTACTTC. Its translation is CASSPGGASIETQYF.